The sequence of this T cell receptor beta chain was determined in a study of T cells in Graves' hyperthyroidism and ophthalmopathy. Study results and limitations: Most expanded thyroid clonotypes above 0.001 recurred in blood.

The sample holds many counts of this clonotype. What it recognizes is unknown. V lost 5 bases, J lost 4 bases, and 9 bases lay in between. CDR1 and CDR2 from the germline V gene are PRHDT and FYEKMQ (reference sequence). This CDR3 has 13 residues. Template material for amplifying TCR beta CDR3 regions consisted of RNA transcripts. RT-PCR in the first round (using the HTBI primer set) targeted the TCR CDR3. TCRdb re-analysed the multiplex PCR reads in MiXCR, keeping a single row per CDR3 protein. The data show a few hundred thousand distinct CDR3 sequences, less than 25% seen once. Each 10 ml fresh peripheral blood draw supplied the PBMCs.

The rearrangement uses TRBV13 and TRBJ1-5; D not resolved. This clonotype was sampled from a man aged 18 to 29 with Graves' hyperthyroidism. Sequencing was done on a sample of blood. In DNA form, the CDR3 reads TGTGCCAGCAGCGACGGCAGGAATCAGCCCCAGCATTTT. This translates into CASSDGRNQPQHF. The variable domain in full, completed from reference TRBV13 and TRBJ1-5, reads AAGVIQSPRHLIKEKRETATLKCYPIPRHDTVYWYQQGPGQDPQFLISFYEKMQSDKGSIPDRFSAQQFSDYHSELNMSSLELGDSALYFCASSDGRNQPQHFGDGTRLSIL.